This is a list of T cell receptor beta chains from one sample in a study of response to subunit inactivated influenza vaccine. TCRdb reprocessed the RT-PCR reads via MiXCR and lists one record per CDR3 protein. The table lists about 540,000 distinct CDR3 sequences, approximately 20% of them singletons, with roughly 2.8% in the top ten. This same sample was also part of a study on T cells expressing NK-cell markers.

Sequenced material: CD4+ T cells sorted from PBMCs, taken approximately 13 days after vaccination. The receptors stem from a middle-aged man who received an inactivated influenza vaccine. Both conserved end residues are part of each CDR3. Each record gives: CDR3 DNA, CDR3 protein, clone size, J gene, D gene, CDR3 length, V gene. A D gene is named only where the DNA matches it firmly. Rows may omit the clone size; those that give it use once, few, many or a size class.

DNA: TGCGCCAGCAGCAATCTCCAGGGAGGCTACAATGAGCAGTTCTTC
CDR3: CASSNLQGGYNEQFF
size: few
J: TRBJ2-1
D: -
length: 15
V: TRBV5-1

DNA: TGTGCCAGCAGCGGGAGGACAGGGACCTACGAGCAGTACTTC
CDR3: CASSGRTGTYEQYF
size: -
J: TRBJ2-7
D: TRBD1
length: 14
V: TRBV7-9

DNA: TGTGCCTGGAGTTACAGGGGCCCGATGGTTGAAAAACTGTTTTTT
CDR3: CAWSYRGPMVEKLFF
size: few
J: TRBJ1-4
D: TRBD1
length: 15
V: TRBV30

DNA: TGCAGTGGGACTAGCGGGGGTACCTACAATGAGCAGTTCTTC
CDR3: CSGTSGGTYNEQFF
size: -
J: TRBJ2-1
D: TRBD2
length: 14
V: TRBV20-1

DNA: TGTGCAAGCAGCTACTCCGGGACTAGCGGTTTAACCCAGTACTTC
CDR3: CASSYSGTSGLTQYF
size: -
J: TRBJ2-5
D: TRBD2
length: 15
V: TRBV7-8

DNA: TGTGCCAGCAGCTTAGTTTCCAGGGTGGATACGCAGTATTTT
CDR3: CASSLVSRVDTQYF
size: few
J: TRBJ2-3
D: -
length: 14
V: TRBV7-2

DNA: TGTGCCAGCAGTGATCGGTCAGGGGGCCATCAGCCCCAGCATTTT
CDR3: CASSDRSGGHQPQHF
size: -
J: TRBJ1-5
D: TRBD1
length: 15
V: TRBV2

DNA: TGCGCCAGCAGCCAAGTTTGGCGGGGGCGCGTCGAGCAGTACTTC
CDR3: CASSQVWRGRVEQYF
size: few
J: TRBJ2-7
D: -
length: 15
V: TRBV4-3

DNA: TGTGCCAGCAGTTTACGGGGCCAAAAGTCAGAGACCCAGTACTTC
CDR3: CASSLRGQKSETQYF
size: -
J: TRBJ2-5
D: -
length: 15
V: TRBV28

DNA: TGTGCCAGCAGGGCAGGGAGCTCCTATAATTCACCCCTCCACTTT
CDR3: CASRAGSSYNSPLHF
size: few
J: TRBJ1-6
D: -
length: 15
V: TRBV6-1

DNA: TGTGCCAGCAGCCAAGACCAAACAGGCACAGATACGCAGTATTTT
CDR3: CASSQDQTGTDTQYF
size: few
J: TRBJ2-3
D: -
length: 15
V: TRBV4-2

DNA: TGCAGTGCTAGACCGGGACTAGCGGGGGGCCTCGGGGAGACCCAGTACTTC
CDR3: CSARPGLAGGLGETQYF
size: -
J: TRBJ2-5
D: TRBD2
length: 17
V: TRBV20-1

DNA: TGTGCCTGCAGCTTAGACACCAACTACGAGCAGTACTTC
CDR3: CACSLDTNYEQYF
size: -
J: TRBJ2-7
D: -
length: 13
V: TRBV7-3

DNA: TGTGCCAGCAGCGGCCCCCGACAGGGGAACACTGAAGCTTTCTTT
CDR3: CASSGPRQGNTEAFF
size: -
J: TRBJ1-1
D: TRBD1
length: 15
V: TRBV9

DNA: TGTGCCAGCAGCGTAGATGAAAGCGCACTGTTTTTT
CDR3: CASSVDESALFF
size: few
J: TRBJ1-4
D: -
length: 12
V: TRBV9

DNA: TGTGCCATTTTGGGGCGGACGAACACTGAAGCTTTCTTT
CDR3: CAILGRTNTEAFF
size: -
J: TRBJ1-1
D: -
length: 13
V: TRBV28

DNA: TGTGCCAGCAGTCAGGGGCATGAAACAGATACGCAGTATTTT
CDR3: CASSQGHETDTQYF
size: few
J: TRBJ2-3
D: -
length: 14
V: TRBV28

DNA: TGCGCCAGCAGCCATGCCGGGACCAGCTACAATGAGCAGTTCTTC
CDR3: CASSHAGTSYNEQFF
size: few
J: TRBJ2-1
D: -
length: 15
V: TRBV4-3

DNA: TGTGCCAGCAGCCGACTGACACGGACTGAAGCTTTCTTT
CDR3: CASSRLTRTEAFF
size: -
J: TRBJ1-1
D: -
length: 13
V: TRBV4-2

DNA: TGTGCCAGCAGTTATGACAGACAAAACTATGGCTACACCTTC
CDR3: CASSYDRQNYGYTF
size: -
J: TRBJ1-2
D: -
length: 14
V: TRBV6-5

DNA: TGTGCCAGCAGCTTAGCTTGGGGCAACGGGGAGCTGTTTTTT
CDR3: CASSLAWGNGELFF
size: once
J: TRBJ2-2
D: -
length: 14
V: TRBV7-2

DNA: TGCGCCAGCAGTACACAGAACACCGGGGAGCTGTTTTTT
CDR3: CASSTQNTGELFF
size: few
J: TRBJ2-2
D: -
length: 13
V: TRBV5-1